Listed here are 20 T cell receptor beta chains from one sample, sequenced in a study of shared clonotypes between healthy human individuals (TCRdb year 2020). Libraries came from the immunoSEQ multiplex PCR assay. The source is immuneACCESS, and TCRdb retained only in-frame sequences with V and J called. Part of the clones is not carried over; for the studies checked, unresolved V genes explain less than half of this, and the remainder is unexplained. This sample has roughly 300,000 clones in its table, and around 86% of those were observed once. Roughly 16% of the sample is taken by the ten largest. The sequenced material came from memory CD8+ T cells sorted from blood. The cell subset or site label here, explained by the study, means: CD45RO+ cells pooled with CCR7-negative TemRA cells. These receptors were taken from a man younger than 35 in good health.

The CDR3 region is CASSQEHRVNTEAFF. CDR3 sequence (DNA): TGCGCCAGCAGCCAAGAACACAGAGTGAACACTGAAGCTTTCTTT. This chain links TRBV4-1 with TRBJ1-1, with D unresolved. The CDR3 contains 15 residues. With 0 bases removed from V and 0 bases from J, the gap between germline ends came to 8 bases. Germline loops: CDR1 MGHRA, CDR2 YSYEKL.

The V and J genes are TRBV27 and TRBJ1-6; 8 positions agree with TRBD1. In germline, CDR1 is MNHEY, CDR2 SMNVEV (reference sequence). This CDR3 is 14 amino acids long. Losses at the gene ends were 4 bases for V and 8 bases for J; bases not matched to a gene: 4. This CDR3 is CASSSTGAHSPLHF. In nucleotides, the CDR3 is TGTGCCAGCAGTTCGACAGGGGCCCATTCACCCCTCCACTTT.

This clone has just one count. V is TRBV30 and J is TRBJ1-4, with D tentatively TRBD1 (6 bases). This CDR3 spans 13 amino acids. Trimming took 5 bases from V and 8 from J, leaving 15 bases between them. Germline values: CDR1 GTSNPN, CDR2 SVGIG (reference sequence). DNA for the CDR3: TGTGCCTGGGGACAGAGGATTAACGAAAAACTGTTTTTT. Residues: CAWGQRINEKLFF.

The gene calls are TRBV11-1 and TRBJ2-5; TRBD1 matches 9 bases. With 6 bases clipped from V and 0 bases from J, the junction kept 5 bases outside the gene matches. Germline-derived CDR1 and CDR2 are SGHAT and FQDESV (reference sequence). The CDR3 is 15 amino acids. The CDR3 sequence is CASRFTGGDQETQYF. The CDR3 nucleotides are TGTGCCAGCAGATTCACAGGGGGCGACCAAGAGACCCAGTACTTC.

This rearrangement joins TRBV7-9 to TRBJ2-5, with D maybe TRBD2 (6 bases). V shed 6 bases and J shed 4 bases, with 12 bases lying between them. CDR1 is SEHNR and CDR2 is FQNEAQ in the germline V gene (reference sequence). This CDR3 spans 13 amino acids. The CDR3 here is CASSLIGGETQYF. DNA for the CDR3: TGTGCCAGCAGTCTTATCGGGGGAGAGACCCAGTACTTC.

This sequence joins TRBV7-9 and TRBJ2-3, with D unresolved. The V gene lost 3 bases and the J gene lost 2 bases, with 12 bases spanning the gap. Looked up from germline, CDR1 is SEHNR and CDR2 is FQNEAQ (reference sequence). The CDR3 contains 15 residues. The chain's CDR3 is CASSLLSSATDTQYF. The CDR3 DNA reads TGTGCCAGCAGCTTGCTTAGCTCAGCCACAGATACGCAGTATTTT.

This clone has more than one count but fewer than ten. V and J are TRBV2 and TRBJ2-5; D is uncertain. Germline-derived CDR1 and CDR2 are SNHLY and FYNNEI. V was trimmed by 7 bases and J by 5 bases, leaving 14 bases between them. This CDR3 has 13 residues. The CDR3 sequence is CASKPAFGETQYF. The CDR3 nucleotides read TGTGCCAGCAAGCCGGCATTCGGGGAGACCCAGTACTTC.

The chain links TRBV10-3 to TRBJ2-2; D possibly uses TRBD1 or TRBD2 (6 bases each). Per the germline V gene, CDR1 is ENHRY and CDR2 is SYGVKD. Trimming took 6 bases from V and 4 from J, leaving 12 bases between them. This CDR3 is 14 amino acids long. CDR3 bases: TGTGCCATCAGGGGGGGCGACGGCACCGGGGAGCTGTTTTTT. Translating gives CAIRGGDGTGELFF.

CDR3 nucleotide sequence: TGTGCCAGCAGCTTTCGACAGGGGGCCTACAATGAGCAGTTCTTC. This encodes CASSFRQGAYNEQFF. V usage is TRBV7-6 and J usage is TRBJ2-1; 9 nucleotides align to TRBD1. Germline assignment: CDR1 SGHVS and CDR2 FNYEAQ. This CDR3 is built from 15 residues. With 3 bases clipped from V and 2 bases from J, the junction kept 2 bases outside the gene matches.

This sequence joins TRBV28 and TRBJ2-1; D possibly corresponds to TRBD1 (5 bases). Germline V CDR1 and CDR2: MDHEN, SYDVKM. This CDR3 has 18 amino acids. V was cut by 0 bases and J by 3 bases, with 18 bases left in between. The CDR3 DNA is TGTGCCAGCAGTTTATGGGGGATGATGGGGCAAAACTACAATGAGCAGTTCTTC. Translated, it gives CASSLWGMMGQNYNEQFF. Based on the CDR3 plus reference TRBV28 and TRBJ2-1, the full variable domain is DVKVTQSSRYLVKRTGEKVFLECVQDMDHENMFWYRQDPGLGLRLIYFSYDVKMKEKGDIPEGYSVSREKKERFSLILESASTNQTSMYLCASSLWGMMGQNYNEQFFGPGTRLTVL.

The chain joins TRBV5-4 to TRBJ2-5; D is unclear. The germline CDR1 and CDR2 sequences are SGHNT and YYREEE (reference sequence). The CDR3 spans 14 residues. The V gene lost 2 bases and the J gene lost 4 bases, with 12 bases spanning the gap. Written as DNA, the CDR3 is TGTGCCAGCAGCTTCGGACCCCTGGGAGAGACCCAGTACTTC. Its protein product is CASSFGPLGETQYF.

This chain links TRBV13 with TRBJ2-5; D not certain. Germline lookup yields CDR1 PRHDT and CDR2 FYEKMQ (reference sequence). V dropped 3 bases and J dropped 5 bases, with 16 bases sitting between them. CDR3 size: 15 residues. The CDR3 loop reads CASSFRAESAETQYF. The DNA of the CDR3 is TGTGCCAGCAGCTTTCGGGCCGAATCGGCTGAGACCCAGTACTTC.

The rearrangement joins TRBV9 to TRBJ2-7; 7 bases match TRBD2. The germline CDR1 and CDR2 sequences are SGDLS and YYNGEE. Trimming removed 0 bases from V and 2 bases from J; junction bases left unmatched: 2. CDR3 length equals 14 residues. The CDR3 coding sequence is TGTGCCAGCAGCGTAGATCTAGCGGCCTACGAGCAGTACTTC. Translated, it gives CASSVDLAAYEQYF.

The V and J genes are TRBV27 and TRBJ1-2, with D hard to call. The length of the CDR3 is 15 residues. Trimming left V 2 bases short and J 5 bases short, with 15 bases between. Germline CDR1 is MNHEY and CDR2 is SMNVEV (reference sequence). The CDR3: CASSLTLGASYGYTF. As DNA, the CDR3 is TGTGCCAGCAGTTTAACGCTGGGAGCCTCTTATGGCTACACCTTC.

The genes are TRBV7-9 and TRBJ2-5; 7 bases map to TRBD2. Germline trimming cut 5 bases from V and 5 bases from J; bases unmatched to any gene: 2. CDR1 is SEHNR, CDR2 FQNEAQ, per germline (reference sequence). This CDR3 contains 12 residues. CDR3 sequence (DNA): TGTGCCAGCAGCGGGGGGGAGGAGACCCAGTACTTC. Residues: CASSGGEETQYF.

V gene TRBV11-2 combines with J gene TRBJ1-1; D gene ambiguous. The V end was cut by 0 bases, the J end by 10 bases, with 9 bases between. CDR1 and CDR2 (germline): SGHAT, FQNNGV. The CDR3 spans 12 residues. The chain's CDR3 is CASSLDRLAAFF. DNA for the CDR3: TGTGCCAGCAGCTTAGACAGGCTCGCAGCTTTCTTT.

The J gene is TRBJ2-2, the V gene TRBV27; D unresolved. Trimming took 3 bases from V and 5 from J, leaving 10 bases between them. This CDR3 spans 14 amino acids. Germline loops: CDR1 MNHEY, CDR2 SMNVEV (reference sequence). CDR3 DNA sequence: TGTGCCAGCAGTTTGGTAGCTTCGACCGGGGAGCTGTTTTTT. This sequence encodes CASSLVASTGELFF.

The rearrangement joins TRBV2 to TRBJ1-2, with D unresolved. Deletions cut 0 bases from V and 8 bases from J, with 19 bases between. The CDR3 sequence is 16 residues long. The germline V gene has CDR1 SNHLY and CDR2 FYNNEI. The CDR3 DNA reads TGTGCCAGCAGTGAAGCGCCTCAGGCCGAGGTCTACGGCTACACCTTC. Translation: CASSEAPQAEVYGYTF.

The rearrangement links TRBV10-3 to TRBJ2-2; D is undetermined. Per germline, CDR1 ENHRY and CDR2 SYGVKD. Between the trimmed V and J ends, which lost 4 bases and 2 bases, there was a span of 11 bases. The CDR3 sequence is 15 residues long. CDR3 nucleotide sequence: TGTGCCATCAGTGTTCGTGACATAAACACCGGGGAGCTGTTTTTT. Its translation is CAISVRDINTGELFF.

This chain uses TRBV5-4 with TRBJ1-2; TRBD1 might be the D (5 bases). Trimming removed 0 bases from V and 2 bases from J, with 17 bases in between. CDR3 length: 17 amino acids. From germline, CDR1 is SGHNT and CDR2 YYREEE (reference sequence). CDR3 in amino acids: CASSLAPGGDRNYGYTF. CDR3 coding DNA: TGTGCCAGCAGCTTGGCCCCCGGGGGGGATCGGAACTATGGCTACACCTTC.